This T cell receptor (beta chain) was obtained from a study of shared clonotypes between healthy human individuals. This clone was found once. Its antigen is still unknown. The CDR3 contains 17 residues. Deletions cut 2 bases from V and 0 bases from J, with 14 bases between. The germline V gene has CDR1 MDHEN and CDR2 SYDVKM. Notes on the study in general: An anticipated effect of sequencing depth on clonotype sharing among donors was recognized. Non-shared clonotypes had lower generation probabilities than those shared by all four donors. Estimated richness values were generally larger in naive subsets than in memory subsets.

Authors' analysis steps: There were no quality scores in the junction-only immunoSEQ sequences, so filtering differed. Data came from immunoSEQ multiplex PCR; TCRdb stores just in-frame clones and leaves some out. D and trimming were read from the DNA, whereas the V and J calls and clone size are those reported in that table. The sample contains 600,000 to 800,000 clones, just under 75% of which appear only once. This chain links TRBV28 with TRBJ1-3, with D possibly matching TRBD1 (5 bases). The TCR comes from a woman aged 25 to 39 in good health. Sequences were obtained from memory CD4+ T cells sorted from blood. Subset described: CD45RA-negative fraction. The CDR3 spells CASSLRRGPFSGNTIYF. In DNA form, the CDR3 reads TGTGCCAGCAGTTTAAGGCGGGGACCCTTCTCTGGAAACACCATATATTTT.